One sample yielded the 24 T cell receptor beta chains listed below, sequenced in a study of STAT3 mutations in large granular lymphocyte leukemia. For these TCRs, the target antigens are not known. The study's findings and limits: In T-cell large granular lymphocyte leukemia, about half of patients showed multiple immunodominant subclonotypes.

TCRdb keeps only in-frame clones here, not all; method: immunoSEQ multiplex PCR. The sample includes roughly 25,000 clones, 85% to 95% of them seen just once. The sample was peripheral blood mononuclear cells. Receptors were obtained from a man between 35 and 55 years old with T-cell large granular lymphocyte leukemia. Some clones in this sample may be carry-over from other donors' samples.

The CDR3 sequence: CASSYVIGGMGEQYF. DNA for the CDR3: TGTGCCAGCAGTTACGTGATAGGGGGTATGGGCGAGCAGTACTTC. This chain uses TRBV6-5 with TRBJ2-7; TRBD1 is a possible D gene (6 bases). Trimming removed 2 bases at V and 6 bases at J, with 17 bases between. This CDR3 has 15 amino acids. Per the germline V gene, CDR1 is MNHEY and CDR2 is SVGAGI.

The J gene is TRBJ2-7, the V gene TRBV5-1; D possibly uses TRBD1 or TRBD2 (5 bases each). Germline V gene data show CDR1 as SGHRS and CDR2 as YFSETQ. Trimming stripped 3 bases from V and 7 bases from J, with 20 bases between. This CDR3 comprises 15 residues. CDR3 sequence: CASSSPGRANGEQYF. CDR3 coding DNA: TGCGCCAGCAGCTCCCCGGGACGGGCTAATGGAGAGCAGTACTTC.

This clone has a single count. The gene calls are TRBV9 and TRBJ1-2, with D tentatively TRBD1 (5 bases). V was cut by 0 bases and J by 4 bases, with 13 bases left in between. The germline V gene has CDR1 SGDLS and CDR2 YYNGEE. The CDR3 totals 15 residues. The CDR3 DNA follows: TGTGCCAGCAGCGTAGAAGGGGCTGGGCTCTATGGCTACACCTTC. This sequence encodes CASSVEGAGLYGYTF.

The chain carries TRBV11-2 and TRBJ2-7, with D perhaps matching TRBD2 (6 bases). This CDR3 spans 14 amino acids. The V gene lost 3 bases and the J gene lost 2 bases, with 11 bases spanning the gap. The germline V gene has CDR1 SGHAT and CDR2 FQNNGV. The CDR3 protein is CASSLGGGTYEQYF. In DNA form, the CDR3 reads TGTGCCAGCAGCTTGGGGGGTGGAACCTACGAGCAGTACTTC.

The V call is TRBV28, the J call TRBJ2-5; TRBD2 aligns across 8 bases. This CDR3 comprises 16 residues. Germline trimming cut 4 bases from V and 7 bases from J; bases unmatched to any gene: 14. CDR1 is MDHEN, CDR2 SYDVKM, per germline. In nucleotides, the CDR3 is TGTGCCAGCAGTTCCCGGGATAGCGGGGTTGTGGCGACCCAGTACTTC. It codes for CASSSRDSGVVATQYF.

V and J are TRBV14 and TRBJ1-6; D is uncertain. This CDR3 region has 14 residues. V was shortened by 1 base and J by 7 bases, with 8 bases between the two germline ends. Looked up from germline, CDR1 is SGHDN and CDR2 is FVKESK. CDR3 sequence reads: CASSQGRTNSPLHF. In DNA form, the CDR3 reads TGTGCCAGCAGCCAAGGACGGACCAATTCACCCCTCCACTTT. The full variable domain, completed using reference TRBV14 and TRBJ1-6, is EAGVTQFPSHSVIEKGQTVTLRCDPISGHDNLYWYRRVMGKEIKFLLHFVKESKQDESGMPNNRFLAERTGGTYSTLKVQPAELEDSGVYFCASSQGRTNSPLHFGNGTRLTVT.

The chain links TRBV19 to TRBJ1-2, with D unresolved. CDR3 size: 13 residues. The germline gives CDR1 LNHDA, CDR2 SQIVND (reference sequence). The ends were cut back, 2 bases at V and 8 bases at J, with 12 bases in the middle. In DNA form, the CDR3 reads TGTGCCAGTAGTATACTGGGGAAAGGAGGCTACACCTTC. Residues: CASSILGKGGYTF.

The rearrangement links TRBV4-3 to TRBJ1-2, with unresolved D. This CDR3 is 14 amino acids long. V gave up 0 bases and J gave up 4 bases, with 9 bases separating them. Germline assignment: CDR1 LGHNA and CDR2 YSLEER. CDR3 bases: TGCGCCAGCAGCCAAGAAACCGGAGGCTATGGCTACACCTTC. Its protein is CASSQETGGYGYTF.

This clone was observed once. The chain is built from TRBV10-3 and TRBJ1-6, with D tentatively TRBD1 (5 bases). The CDR3 extends over 16 amino acids. V was shortened by 2 bases and J by 6 bases, with 14 bases between the two germline ends. Germline CDR1 and CDR2: ENHRY and SYGVKD. CDR3 sequence reads: CAISEGLGQGNSPLHF. The CDR3 nucleotides read TGTGCCATCAGTGAGGGATTAGGGCAGGGTAATTCACCCCTCCACTTT.

The chain is built from TRBV27 and TRBJ2-7; weak D call: TRBD2 (5 bases). V dropped 3 bases and J dropped 7 bases, with 13 bases sitting between them. Germline V gene sequence: CDR1 MNHEY, CDR2 SMNVEV (reference sequence). This CDR3 contains 13 residues. The CDR3 region is CASSFGGAGEQYF. DNA for the CDR3: TGTGCCAGCAGTTTTGGAGGCGCCGGGGAGCAGTACTTC.

The chain has TRBV10-3 and TRBJ2-7; 9 bases align to TRBD1. The V and J ends lost 10 bases and 7 bases, in that order; junction bases with no gene match: 11. Germline values: CDR1 ENHRY, CDR2 SYGVKD. CDR3 length: 13 residues. CDR3 residues: CATLGTGSGEQYF. In DNA form, the CDR3 reads TGTGCCACCCTCGGGACAGGGTCAGGGGAGCAGTACTTC.

The V and J genes are TRBV5-1 and TRBJ1-5, with D unclear. CDR3 size: 15 residues. CDR1 is SGHRS, CDR2 YFSETQ, per germline. Trimming shortened V by 0 bases and J by 0 bases, and 7 bases separated the two germline ends. DNA for the CDR3: TGCGCCAGCAGCTTGGGGGATTATAGCAATCAGCCCCAGCATTTT. It translates to CASSLGDYSNQPQHF.

This chain links TRBV6-6 with TRBJ1-2, with TRBD1 as a possible D gene (5 bases). This CDR3 is 14 amino acids long. CDR1 and CDR2 (germline): MNHNY, SVGAGI (reference sequence). V was shortened by 0 bases and J by 7 bases, with 12 bases between the two germline ends. CDR3 in DNA: TGTGCCAGCAGTTACTCGGGTCCCCAGGGTGGCTACACCTTC. The encoded protein is CASSYSGPQGGYTF.

The chain combines TRBV29-1 with TRBJ2-7, with D possibly matching TRBD2 (5 bases). The CDR3 sequence is 12 residues long. Germline V gives CDR1 SQVTM, CDR2 ANQGSEA. Trimming took off 6 bases at V and 1 base at J, with 10 bases between the two ends. CDR3 sequence: CSVEDGSYEQYF. The CDR3 DNA sequence: TGCAGCGTGGAGGACGGATCCTACGAGCAGTACTTC.

The V call is TRBV5-4, the J call TRBJ1-2, with D hard to call. This CDR3 has 13 residues. From germline, CDR1 is SGHNT and CDR2 YYREEE (reference sequence). Trimming removed 0 bases from V and 4 bases from J, with 7 bases in between. The CDR3 coding sequence is TGTGCCAGCAGCTTGGCCCGGATCTATGGCTACACCTTC. Its protein is CASSLARIYGYTF.

J is TRBJ1-1 and V is TRBV5-1; 8 nucleotides agree with TRBD1. J gave up 4 bases and V 0 bases, and 2 bases lay outside the gene matches. Germline lookup yields CDR1 SGHRS and CDR2 YFSETQ. The CDR3 totals 14 residues. CDR3 sequence (DNA): TGCGCCAGCAGCTTGGTTGGACAGGGCACTGAAGCTTTCTTT. Amino acids: CASSLVGQGTEAFF.

The rearrangement uses TRBV5-4 and TRBJ2-5, with TRBD1 matching 10 bases. Germline V gives CDR1 SGHNT, CDR2 YYREEE (reference sequence). J was trimmed by 5 bases and V by 4 bases; bases with no gene match: 5. The CDR3 extends over 14 amino acids. The CDR3 reads CASSRQGATETQYF. CDR3 sequence (DNA): TGTGCCAGCAGCCGACAGGGGGCGACGGAGACCCAGTACTTC. Supplemented by reference TRBV5-4 and TRBJ2-5, the full variable domain reads ETGVTQSPTHLIKTRGQQVTLRCSSQSGHNTVSWYQQALGQGPQFIFQYYREEENGRGNFPPRFSGLQFPNYSSELNVNALELDDSALYLCASSRQGATETQYFGPGTRLLVL.

The chain joins TRBV30 to TRBJ1-6, with 8 bases matching TRBD1. The V and J ends lost 0 bases and 9 bases, in that order; junction bases with no gene match: 1. Germline V gives CDR1 GTSNPN, CDR2 SVGIG (reference sequence). This CDR3 has 13 amino acids. The CDR3 coding sequence is TGTGCCTGGAGTGTAGGGACAGGTTCACCCCTCCACTTT. Translation: CAWSVGTGSPLHF.

The chain has TRBV7-9 and TRBJ1-4, with 7 bases fitting TRBD1. This CDR3 is 14 amino acids long. V shed 8 bases, J shed 4 bases, and the junction held 7 bases outside the gene matches. CDR1 is SEHNR and CDR2 is FQNEAQ in the germline V gene (reference sequence). The CDR3: CASGSDRLNEKLFF. The CDR3 DNA is TGTGCCAGCGGTTCGGACAGGCTTAATGAAAAACTGTTTTTT.

The V gene is TRBV27, the J gene TRBJ1-1; TRBD1 might be the D (5 bases). The V gene's germline CDR1 is MNHEY and CDR2 SMNVEV (reference sequence). V was pared by 5 bases and J by 8 bases, with 18 bases between. The CDR3 sequence is 14 residues long. The CDR3 nucleotides are TGTGCCAGCAGTCCCTACGGGACTTCTAGGGAAGCTTTCTTT. This sequence encodes CASSPYGTSREAFF.

This chain links TRBV25-1 with TRBJ1-1; D is perhaps TRBD1 (5 bases). The germline V gene encodes CDR1 MGHDK and CDR2 SYGVNS. The CDR3 spans 12 residues. The ends were cut back, 3 bases at V and 7 bases at J, with 9 bases in the middle. The CDR3 DNA sequence: TGTGCCAGCAGTGAGGCTGGGGGTGAAGCTTTCTTT. Residues: CASSEAGGEAFF.

The gene calls are TRBV6-5 and TRBJ1-2; the D is unclear. The CDR3 totals 15 residues. Per germline, CDR1 MNHEY and CDR2 SVGAGI. The V end was cut by 7 bases, the J end by 2 bases, with 17 bases between. CDR3 nucleotide sequence: TGTGCCAGCAACCCCGGACGGAGACCCAACTATGGCTACACCTTC. This gives the protein CASNPGRRPNYGYTF.

The chain joins TRBV6-5 to TRBJ2-6; D uncertain. CDR3 size: 16 residues. Trimming stripped 2 bases from V and 0 bases from J, with 8 bases between. CDR1 is MNHEY, CDR2 SVGAGI, per germline. The CDR3 DNA is TGTGCCAGCAGTTACGAGAGTATCTCTGGGGCCAACGTCCTGACTTTC. Encoded protein: CASSYESISGANVLTF.

J is TRBJ2-1 and V is TRBV29-1, with 7 bases lining up with TRBD1. Trimming took 4 bases from V and 6 from J; bases not matched to a gene: 6. The CDR3 contains 13 residues. CDR1 and CDR2 from the germline V gene are SQVTM and ANQGSEA. In DNA, the CDR3 is TGCAGCGTTGTAGACAGGGTAGCCAATGAGCAGTTCTTC. Translated: CSVVDRVANEQFF.